Following are 18 T cell receptor beta chains from one sample sequenced in a study of blood T cells in healthy people across ages. With a J-beta primer mix and a sample-barcoded 5' primer, a second PCR ran about 6 to 11 cycles. From the 5' RACE reads, TCRdb called clonotypes with MiXCR, one entry per CDR3 protein. The repertoire holds 710,000 or so distinct CDR3 sequences, over 20% seen once, with around 21% in the top ten. Sequenced: blood. The receptors come from a man aged 65 to 85 in good health.

This clonotype was detected a few times. CDR3 sequence (DNA): TGTGCCAGCAGTTTACCCCTTGCAACTAATGAAAAACTGTTTTTT. This encodes CASSLPLATNEKLFF. The chain is built from TRBV28 and TRBJ1-4; D unclear. In germline, CDR1 is MDHEN, CDR2 SYDVKM. The CDR3 is 15 residues long. Trimming stripped 2 bases from V and 0 bases from J, with 7 bases between.

The chain carries TRBV2 and TRBJ1-2, with TRBD1 identical over 8 bases. The J segment lost 8 bases and the V segment lost 6 bases, leaving 14 bases of the junction unmatched. Per germline, CDR1 SNHLY and CDR2 FYNNEI. The CDR3 runs 15 residues. CDR3 amino acids: CASRGTGGTSQGYTF. DNA of the CDR3: TGTGCCAGCAGGGGCACAGGGGGGACCTCTCAGGGCTACACCTTC.

The V call is TRBV9, the J call TRBJ1-2; perhaps TRBD1 as D (5 bases). Per the germline V gene, CDR1 is SGDLS and CDR2 is YYNGEE. Trimming took 0 bases from V and 8 from J, leaving 17 bases between them. The CDR3 consists of 15 residues. The CDR3: CASSVDSVGVEGYTF. CDR3 sequence (DNA): TGTGCCAGCAGCGTAGATTCGGTGGGGGTGGAGGGCTACACCTTC. The whole variable domain, remainder taken from reference TRBV9 and TRBJ1-2, is DSGVTQTPKHLITATGQRVTLRCSPRSGDLSVYWYQQSLDQGLQFLIQYYNGEERAKGNILERFSAQQFPDLHSELNLSSLELGDSALYFCASSVDSVGVEGYTFGSGTRLTVV.

V and J are TRBV28 and TRBJ1-2; 12 positions match TRBD1. Losses at the gene ends were 4 bases for V and 5 bases for J; bases not matched to a gene: 5. This CDR3 contains 15 residues. CDR1 and CDR2 (germline): MDHEN, SYDVKM. The CDR3 region is CASSSGQGARYGYTF. CDR3 in DNA: TGTGCCAGCAGTTCGGGACAGGGGGCTCGGTATGGCTACACCTTC.

This clonotype was seen more than once but under ten times. One junction end does not reproduce the germline sequence, and a read error may be involved. The V gene is TRBV20-1, the J gene TRBJ2-7; D is undetermined. The V gene's germline CDR1 is DFQATT and CDR2 SNEGSKA (reference sequence). This CDR3 comprises 13 residues. CDR3 coding DNA: TGCAGTGCAAGAGGACCGGGCTCCTACGAGCAGTACTTC. Translated, it gives CSARGPGSYEQYF.

V is TRBV4-2 and J is TRBJ1-6; D not certain. V was cut by 4 bases and J by 0 bases, with 13 bases left in between. The CDR3 spans 17 residues. The germline gives CDR1 LGHNA, CDR2 YNFKEQ. The CDR3 DNA follows: TGTGCCAGCAGCCCGATCCACATTAGCTCCTATAATTCACCCCTCCACTTT. Translated: CASSPIHISSYNSPLHF.

This clonotype was detected a few times. In nucleotides, the CDR3 is TGTGCCAGCAGCACCTCGGGACTAGGTTCCTACAATGAGCAGTTCTTC. Protein product: CASSTSGLGSYNEQFF. The chain joins TRBV9 to TRBJ2-1, with 8 bases lining up with TRBD2. Germline CDR1 is SGDLS and CDR2 is YYNGEE. The CDR3 totals 16 residues. The ends lost 4 bases at V and 1 base at J; junction bases unmatched: 7.

J is TRBJ2-7 and V is TRBV7-9; TRBD1 matches at 7 bases. The germline CDR1 and CDR2 sequences are SEHNR and FQNEAQ (reference sequence). CDR3 length: 16 amino acids. V gave up 4 bases and J gave up 3 bases; unmatched junction bases: 12. CDR3: CASSSSLRDRYYEQYF. The CDR3 region has the DNA TGTGCCAGCAGCTCCTCATTAAGGGACAGATACTACGAGCAGTACTTC.

The sample holds many counts of this clonotype. J is TRBJ1-2 and V is TRBV5-6; unclear D gene. V lost 0 bases to trimming and J lost 4 bases, with 7 bases between them. The CDR3 has 13 amino acids. From germline, CDR1 is SGHDT and CDR2 YYEEEE. The CDR3 reads CASSLGDGYGYTF. The CDR3 DNA reads as TGTGCCAGCAGCTTGGGCGACGGCTATGGCTACACCTTC.

In regard to this clonotype: A single base separates this from a much larger clone, so it may be a read error. As the CDR3 is not closed by the conserved phenylalanine or tryptophan, this likely results from a read error. V and J are TRBV11-2 and TRBJ2-7, with a possible D match to TRBD2 (5 bases). V dropped 7 bases and J dropped 4 bases, with 14 bases sitting between them. From germline, CDR1 is SGHAT and CDR2 FQNNGV. The CDR3 contains 13 residues. CDR3: CASTLSGSYEQYL. The CDR3 bases are TGTGCCAGCACCCTAAGCGGTTCTTACGAGCAGTACTTA.

This clonotype has a handful of counts. The rearrangement joins TRBV7-2 to TRBJ1-4; unclear D gene. The ends were cut back, 3 bases at V and 6 bases at J, with 11 bases in the middle. This CDR3 region has 14 residues. Germline V gene lookup returns CDR1 SGHTA and CDR2 FQGNSA. CDR3 protein: CASSFSVSDEKLFF. The CDR3 bases are TGTGCCAGCAGCTTCTCGGTCTCCGATGAAAAACTGTTTTTT.

The V gene is TRBV3-1, the J gene TRBJ1-4, with D possibly matching TRBD1 (6 bases). CDR1 and CDR2 from the germline V gene are LGHDT and YNNKEL (reference sequence). Trimming pared 5 bases from V and 7 bases from J, leaving 11 bases between. This CDR3 comprises 13 residues. This CDR3 reads CASSWTVTEKLFF. CDR3 nucleotide sequence: TGTGCCAGCAGCTGGACAGTTACTGAAAAACTGTTTTTT. The variable domain in full, with the rest retrieved from reference TRBV3-1 and TRBJ1-4, is DTAVSQTPKYLVTQMGNDKSIKCEQNLGHDTMYWYKQDSKKFLKIMFSYNNKELIINETVPNRFSPKSPDKAHLNLHINSLELGDSAVYFCASSWTVTEKLFFGSGTQLSVL.

The chain uses TRBV6-4 and TRBJ2-1, with no clear D. The J call may be incorrect, as the DNA end agrees better with TRBJ2-7. The germline CDR1 and CDR2 sequences are MRHNA and SNTAGT. The length of the CDR3 is 12 residues. CDR3 loop: CASTQNSYEQYV. The CDR3 region has the DNA TGTGCCAGCACCCAAAACTCCTACGAGCAGTACGTC.

To note about this clonotype: Given a much more abundant clone one base away, this may be a read error. V is TRBV5-1 and J is TRBJ1-1; D gene unclear. CDR3 size: 13 residues. Germline V lookup: CDR1 SGHRS, CDR2 YFSETQ. Between the trimmed V and J ends, which lost 1 base and 1 base, there was a span of 5 bases. CDR3 residues: CASSLFPNTEAFF. As DNA, the CDR3 is TGCGCCAGCAGCTTGTTCCCGAACACTGAAGCTTTCTTT.

This clonotype showed up just a few times. The chain combines TRBV5-1 with TRBJ2-3; D is perhaps TRBD2 (5 bases). The germline V gene has CDR1 SGHRS and CDR2 YFSETQ. The length of the CDR3 is 15 residues. The V end lost 2 bases, the J end lost 1 base, and 11 bases lay between the germline ends. This chain's CDR3 is CASSFVLDGTDTQYF. CDR3 DNA: TGCGCCAGCAGCTTTGTACTAGACGGCACAGATACGCAGTATTTT.

V gene TRBV11-2 combines with J gene TRBJ2-1; 9 bases are shared with TRBD2. There are 15 residues in the CDR3. Germline V gene lookup returns CDR1 SGHAT and CDR2 FQNNGV. V lost 2 bases and J lost 6; bases outside the gene matches: 5. In DNA, the CDR3 is TGTGCCAGCAGCTTACGAGCGGGAGGATCCAATGAGCAGTTCTTC. It codes for CASSLRAGGSNEQFF.

The CDR3 nucleotides read TGTGCCAGCAGTGAAGCAAAACTTTCAAGGACAGCCTACGAGCAGTACTTC. Translating gives CASSEAKLSRTAYEQYF. V and J are TRBV2 and TRBJ2-7, with a tentative D call TRBD1 (6 bases). Trimming took off 0 bases at V and 2 bases at J, with 17 bases between the two ends. The CDR3 extends over 17 amino acids. Germline-derived CDR1 and CDR2 are SNHLY and FYNNEI.

Only a few counts were recorded for this clonotype. The chain recombines TRBV12-3 or TRBV12-4 with TRBJ1-2; D call uncertain. The CDR3 extends over 13 amino acids. With 3 bases removed from V and 2 bases from J, the gap between germline ends came to 7 bases. CDR3 DNA sequence: TGTGCCAGCAGTTTTTTACAGAACTATGGCTACACCTTC. Translation: CASSFLQNYGYTF.